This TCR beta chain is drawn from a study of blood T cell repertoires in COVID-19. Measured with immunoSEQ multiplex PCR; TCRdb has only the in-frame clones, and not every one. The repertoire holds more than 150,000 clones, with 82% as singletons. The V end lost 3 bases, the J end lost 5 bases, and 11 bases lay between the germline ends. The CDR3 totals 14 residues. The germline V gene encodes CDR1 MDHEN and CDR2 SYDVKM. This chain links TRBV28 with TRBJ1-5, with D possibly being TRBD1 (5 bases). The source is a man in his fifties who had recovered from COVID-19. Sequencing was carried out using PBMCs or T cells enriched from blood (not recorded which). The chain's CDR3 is CASSLGRRDQPQHF. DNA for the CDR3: TGTGCCAGCAGTTTGGGACGGAGGGATCAGCCCCAGCATTTT. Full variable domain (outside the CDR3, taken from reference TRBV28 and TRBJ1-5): DVKVTQSSRYLVKRTGEKVFLECVQDMDHENMFWYRQDPGLGLRLIYFSYDVKMKEKGDIPEGYSVSREKKERFSLILESASTNQTSMYLCASSLGRRDQPQHFGDGTRLSIL.